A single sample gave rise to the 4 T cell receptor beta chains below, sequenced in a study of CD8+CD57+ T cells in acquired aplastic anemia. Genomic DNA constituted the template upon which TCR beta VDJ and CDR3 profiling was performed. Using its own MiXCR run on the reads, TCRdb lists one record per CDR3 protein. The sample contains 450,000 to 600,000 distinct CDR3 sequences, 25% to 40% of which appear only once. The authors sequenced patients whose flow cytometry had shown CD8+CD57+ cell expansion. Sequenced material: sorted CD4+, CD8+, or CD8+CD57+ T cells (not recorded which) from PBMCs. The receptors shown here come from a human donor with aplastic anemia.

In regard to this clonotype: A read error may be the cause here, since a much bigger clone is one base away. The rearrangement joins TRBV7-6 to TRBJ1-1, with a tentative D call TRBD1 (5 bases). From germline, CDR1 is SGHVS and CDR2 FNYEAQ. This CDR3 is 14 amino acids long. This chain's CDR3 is CASSVGVSNTEALF. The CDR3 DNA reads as TGTGCCAGCTCCGTGGGGGTTTCGAACACTGAAGCTCTCTTT.

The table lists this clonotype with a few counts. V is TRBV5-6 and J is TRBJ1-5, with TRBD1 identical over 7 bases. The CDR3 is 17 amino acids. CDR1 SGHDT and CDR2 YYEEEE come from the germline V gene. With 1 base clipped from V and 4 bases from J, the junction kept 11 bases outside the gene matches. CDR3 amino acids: CASSLYIRDRQNQPQHF. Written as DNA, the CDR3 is TGTGCCAGCAGCTTGTATATTCGGGACAGACAAAATCAGCCCCAGCATTTT.

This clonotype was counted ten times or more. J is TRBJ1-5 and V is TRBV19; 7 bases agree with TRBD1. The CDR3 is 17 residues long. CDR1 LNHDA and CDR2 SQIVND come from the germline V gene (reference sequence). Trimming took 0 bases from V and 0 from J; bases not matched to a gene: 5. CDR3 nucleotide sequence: TGTGCCAGTAGTATAGAGGGGACAGTCTTTAGCAATCAGCCCCAGCATTTT. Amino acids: CASSIEGTVFSNQPQHF.

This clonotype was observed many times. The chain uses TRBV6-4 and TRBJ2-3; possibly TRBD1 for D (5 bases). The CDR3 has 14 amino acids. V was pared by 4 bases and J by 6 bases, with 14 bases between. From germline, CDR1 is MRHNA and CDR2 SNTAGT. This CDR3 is CASSGGGSADTQYF. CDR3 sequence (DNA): TGTGCCAGCAGTGGGGGCGGTTCCGCGGATACGCAGTATTTT.